The rows below give T cell receptor beta chains drawn from one sample of a study of T cell responses to AZD1222 COVID-19 vaccine. TCRdb's table, derived via immunoSEQ multiplex PCR, lists solely in-frame clones and lacks some. The sample has some 120,000 clones, around 80% seen once; the top ten hold 25% to 35%. The sequences come from peripheral blood, collected 28 days after the second AZD1222 dose. All receptors derive from an adult who received the AZD1222 COVID-19 vaccine. CDR3s include the opening cysteine and the closing phenylalanine or tryptophan. Each record gives: D gene, clone size, V gene, J gene, CDR3 DNA, CDR3 protein. A D gene is named only where the DNA matches it firmly. Clone size is given for some rows only: seen once, a few or many times, or a class if the clone is expanded.

>TRBD1|.|TRBV28|TRBJ2-3
TGTGCCAGCATCCCCCTGTTCCAGGGGGCAGGGGATACGCAGTATTTT
CASIPLFQGAGDTQYF
>TRBD1|.|TRBV7-9|TRBJ1-2
TGTGCCAGCACCCCCGGGACAGGGACGTATGGCTACACCTTC
CASTPGTGTYGYTF
>TRBD1|.|TRBV4-1|TRBJ2-2
TGCGCCAGCAGCCAAGCCGACAGGGCCACCGGGGAGCTGTTTTTT
CASSQADRATGELFF
>.|.|TRBV7-2|TRBJ1-2
TGTGCCAGCAGCTTTTACCGGAGTCGTGGAGGCTACACCTTC
CASSFYRSRGGYTF
>.|once|TRBV7-9|TRBJ1-1
TGTGCCAGCAGCTTACGGGATCCGGACACTGAAGCTTTCTTT
CASSLRDPDTEAFF
>.|.|TRBV19|TRBJ1-2
TGTGCCAGTAGTATGTTCGGCCGATCGCGAGTCTATGGCTACACCTTC
CASSMFGRSRVYGYTF
>TRBD2|.|TRBV19|TRBJ2-7
TGTGCCAGTCGACGACTAGCGGGGGCCTACGAGCAGTACTTC
CASRRLAGAYEQYF
>.|.|TRBV9|TRBJ2-3
TGTGCCAGCAGCTCAGGGGAGGTTAGCACAGATACGCAGTATTTT
CASSSGEVSTDTQYF
>TRBD1|.|TRBV10-3|TRBJ1-2
TGTGCCATCAGTGAAACCGGGACAGGGGGCAGGGGCTACACCTTC
CAISETGTGGRGYTF
>.|.|TRBV7-8|TRBJ2-6
TGTGCCAGCCAGCGGGCAGACAGGCCCCTCTCTGGGGCCAACGTCCTGACTTTC
CASQRADRPLSGANVLTF
>TRBD1|.|TRBV6-2/TRBV6-3|TRBJ1-2
TGTGCCAGCAGGCCTCCCTGGGACAGTCGCTATGGCTACACCTTC
CASRPPWDSRYGYTF
>.|.|TRBV15|TRBJ2-2
TGTGCCACCAGCAGAGAACGACAGGAACCGACCGGGGAGCTGTTTTTT
CATSRERQEPTGELFF
>TRBD1|.|TRBV19|TRBJ1-2
TGTGCCAGTAGTAGAGGGACAGGGGCGAACTATGGCTACACCTTC
CASSRGTGANYGYTF
>.|.|TRBV6-2/TRBV6-3|TRBJ1-1
TGTGCCAGCAGTCGAAGTAGGGAGGGGGTTGGCACTGAAGCTTTCTTT
CASSRSREGVGTEAFF
>.|.|TRBV9|TRBJ1-4
TGTGCCAGCAGCGCGGGGGCGCTTAATGAAAAACTGTTTTTT
CASSAGALNEKLFF
>TRBD1|.|TRBV7-9|TRBJ2-7
TGTGCCAGCAGCTTGAATCGGGACAGGGACGACGAGCAGTACTTC
CASSLNRDRDDEQYF
>.|.|TRBV4-1|TRBJ2-7
TGCGCCAGCAGCCAAGCGCCCCTAAGCGGCTACGAGCAGTACTTC
CASSQAPLSGYEQYF
>.|few|TRBV27|TRBJ1-2
TGTGCCAGCAGTTTATCACAGTGGACCGGCTATGGCTACACCTTC
CASSLSQWTGYGYTF
>TRBD2|.|TRBV25-1|TRBJ2-5
TGTGCCAGCAGTGAATCCGGGGGGAGGGAGACCCAGTACTTC
CASSESGGRETQYF
>.|.|TRBV5-1|TRBJ1-5
TGCGCCAGCAGCTTGGAAGGAGGGGGTCAGCCCCAGCATTTT
CASSLEGGGQPQHF
>.|.|TRBV5-1|TRBJ1-1
TGCGCCAGCAGCTTGTGGGATATGAACACTGAAGCTTTCTTT
CASSLWDMNTEAFF
>.|few|TRBV14|TRBJ1-2
TGTGCCAGCAGCCGCCCCGGGACTCATGGCTACACCTTC
CASSRPGTHGYTF
>.|.|TRBV19|TRBJ1-5
TGTGCCAGTAGTATTGGGAGGAATCAGCCCCAGCATTTT
CASSIGRNQPQHF
>.|.|TRBV14|TRBJ2-6
TGTGCCAGCAGCCCCCTCGGCTATGGGGCCAACGTCCTGACTTTC
CASSPLGYGANVLTF
>.|.|TRBV3-1/TRBV3-2|TRBJ1-2
TGTGCCAGCAGCCAAGGGACAGCCTATGGCTACACCTTC
CASSQGTAYGYTF
>.|.|TRBV11-2|TRBJ1-1
TGTGCCAGCAGCGCCCTCCGACAAATCTCTGAAGCTTTCTTT
CASSALRQISEAFF
>.|.|TRBV6-5|TRBJ2-6
TGTGCCGCGGGTCAGACCCGCTCTGGGGCCAACGTCCTGACTTTC
CAAGQTRSGANVLTF
>.|few|TRBV29-1|TRBJ1-1
TGCAGCGCCCCGGGACGGACGAACACTGAAGCTTTCTTT
CSAPGRTNTEAFF
>.|.|TRBV7-2|TRBJ1-1
TGTGCCAGCAGCTCTCAGCCGAACACTGAAGCTTTCTTT
CASSSQPNTEAFF
>.|.|TRBV11-2|TRBJ1-1
TGTGCCAGCAGCTTAGGTGAGGGACGGGTGAACACTGAAGCTTTCTTT
CASSLGEGRVNTEAFF
>.|once|TRBV10-3|TRBJ1-2
TGTGCCATCAGTGCTACAGGCTCCGGGACTGACTATGGCTACACCTTC
CAISATGSGTDYGYTF
>.|.|TRBV19|TRBJ1-1
TGTGCCAGTTGTGTCAGGAGGTGCACTGAAGCTTTCTTT
CASCVRRCTEAFF
>.|.|TRBV20-1|TRBJ1-5
TGCAGTGCTATTGAGGGGCCCCTACGGCCCCAGCATTTT
CSAIEGPLRPQHF
>.|.|TRBV2|TRBJ2-2
TGTGCCAGCAGTGAAGAATCAACCGGGGAGCTGTTTTTT
CASSEESTGELFF
>.|.|TRBV5-1|TRBJ2-1
TGCGCCAGCACTCATGGCGGTTACAATGAGCAGTTCTTC
CASTHGGYNEQFF
>.|.|TRBV2|TRBJ1-3
TGTGCCAGCGCTCTCAGCTCTGGAAACACCATATATTTT
CASALSSGNTIYF
>TRBD2|.|TRBV2|TRBJ2-7
TGTGCCATCTATGTGGGCCTAGCGGGGGATACCTACGAGCAGTACTTC
CAIYVGLAGDTYEQYF
>.|.|TRBV5-6|TRBJ1-1
TGTGCCAGCAGCTGGGCATACCAAAACACTGAAGCTTTCTTT
CASSWAYQNTEAFF
>.|.|TRBV5-6|TRBJ2-7
TGTGCCAGCAGCGGACAGTTCTACGAGCAGTACTTC
CASSGQFYEQYF
>.|.|TRBV9|TRBJ2-7
TGTGCCAGCAGCGTAGAGGGTTCAGGGTCCGACGAGCAGTACTTC
CASSVEGSGSDEQYF
>.|once|TRBV3-1/TRBV3-2|TRBJ1-1
TGTGCCAGCAGCCAAGACGGGAACACTGAAGCTTTCTTT
CASSQDGNTEAFF
>.|few|TRBV2|TRBJ1-4
TGTGCCAGCAAGGGAGAGAAAAAACTGTTTTTT
CASKGEKKLFF
>TRBD2|.|TRBV18|TRBJ2-3
TGTGCCAGCTCTCGAACTAGCGGGGGGGCCATAGATACGCAGTATTTT
CASSRTSGGAIDTQYF
>.|.|TRBV7-2|TRBJ2-7
TGTGCCAGCAGCTCGCTCACGGGGGCGTATGGCGAGCAGTACTTC
CASSSLTGAYGEQYF
>.|.|TRBV4-3|TRBJ2-2
TGCGCCAGCAGCTTAAGATTGGCCCCCGGGGAGCTGTTTTTT
CASSLRLAPGELFF
>TRBD2|.|TRBV7-2|TRBJ2-7
TGTGCCAGCAGTACTAGCGGGGGGCCCAACGAGCAGTACTTC
CASSTSGGPNEQYF
>.|.|TRBV6-5|TRBJ1-1
TGTGCCAGCAGTTACGGGGGGATGAACACTGAAGCTTTCTTT
CASSYGGMNTEAFF
>.|.|TRBV5-1|TRBJ1-2
TGCGCCAGCAGCTTGGATCCGGGCCAGGGTGGCTACACCTTC
CASSLDPGQGGYTF
>.|few|TRBV6-2/TRBV6-3|TRBJ2-7
TGTGCCAGCAGCCCATGGCTAAAGAGCTCCTACGAGCAGTACTTC
CASSPWLKSSYEQYF
>.|.|TRBV7-9|TRBJ2-7
TGTGCCAGCAGCCGGAGGGACCCCTACTACGAGCAGTACTTC
CASSRRDPYYEQYF
>.|once|TRBV19|TRBJ2-2
TGTGCCCTCGGGGCGGGGACCGGGGAGCTGTTTTTT
CALGAGTGELFF
>.|.|TRBV2|TRBJ1-1
TGTGCCAGCAGTGGTGTAGGAGTGAACACTGAAGCTTTCTTT
CASSGVGVNTEAFF
>.|.|TRBV3-1/TRBV3-2|TRBJ1-1
TGTGCCAGCAGCCCGGCGGTTTTGAACACTGAAGCTTTCTTT
CASSPAVLNTEAFF
>.|once|TRBV5-6|TRBJ1-5
TGTGCCAGCAGCTTTTGGACAGCCCTAAATCAGCCCCAGCATTTT
CASSFWTALNQPQHF